The present T cell receptor (beta chain) was sequenced within a study of blood T cell repertoires in COVID-19. Only in-frame clones appear in the TCRdb table, and some are missing; sequencing was by immunoSEQ multiplex PCR. The sample records roughly 230,000 clones, around four fifths being singletons. V shed 0 bases and J shed 6 bases, with 14 bases lying between them. CDR3 length: 16 residues. Germline V gene data show CDR1 as MNHEY and CDR2 as SVGAGI. Sequencing was performed on peripheral blood. The TCR originated in a woman in her fifties or sixties with active or convalescent COVID-19. This chain links TRBV6-5 with TRBJ1-4, with a possible D match to TRBD1 (5 bases). This CDR3 is CASSYSLTVADEKLFF. DNA for the CDR3: TGTGCCAGCAGTTACTCTCTGACAGTCGCTGATGAAAAACTGTTTTTT.